These T cell receptor beta chains were read from a single sample in a study of T cell changes during pregnancy in multiple sclerosis. TCRdb keeps only in-frame clones here, not all; method: immunoSEQ multiplex PCR. The profile shows roughly 79,000 clones, approximately 90% of them singletons. The material sequenced was CD4+ T cells from peripheral blood mononuclear cells, taken before pregnancy. The receptors derive from a female donor with multiple sclerosis, enrolled in a pregnancy study. Each CDR3 is given with its conserved first and last residue. A D gene is named only where the DNA matches it firmly. Clone size, where shown, is once, few, many, or a class for clones that have expanded.

D gene	V gene	J gene	clone size	CDR3 protein	CDR3 DNA
TRBD1	TRBV6-5	TRBJ1-5	NA	CASRSQGASQPQHF	TGTGCCAGCAGGTCGCAGGGGGCAAGTCAGCCCCAGCATTTT
TRBD1	TRBV5-6	TRBJ2-7	NA	CASSRGQGRYEQYF	TGTGCCAGCAGCCGGGGACAGGGACGCTACGAGCAGTACTTC
NA	TRBV28	TRBJ1-3	NA	CASSLAGAGGNTIYF	TGTGCCAGCAGTTTAGCAGGGGCAGGAGGAAACACCATATATTTT
NA	TRBV19	TRBJ2-7	NA	CASSFKTGTYEQYF	TGTGCCAGTAGTTTTAAGACTGGAACCTACGAGCAGTACTTC
TRBD2	TRBV19	TRBJ2-2	NA	CASRTSGNTGELFF	TGTGCCAGTAGAACTAGCGGAAACACCGGGGAGCTGTTTTTT
NA	TRBV5-1	TRBJ2-6	NA	CASTSGDSGANVLTF	TGCGCCAGCACTTCAGGGGACTCTGGGGCCAACGTCCTGACTTTC
NA	TRBV11-3	TRBJ2-5	NA	CASSLESRLSLGETQYF	TGTGCCAGCAGCTTAGAAAGTCGGCTTTCCCTCGGGGAGACCCAGTACTTC
TRBD1	TRBV19	TRBJ1-1	NA	CASSVTGGAAGAFF	TGTGCCAGTAGTGTCACAGGGGGCGCGGCCGGAGCTTTCTTT
NA	TRBV6-1	TRBJ2-5	NA	CASSEGTLETQYF	TGTGCCAGCAGTGAAGGGACTCTCGAGACCCAGTACTTC
TRBD1	TRBV5-4	TRBJ1-6	NA	CASSLYRGPNSPLHF	TGTGCCAGCAGCTTGTACAGGGGTCCTAATTCACCCCTCCACTTT
TRBD1	TRBV6-1	TRBJ1-1	NA	CASSVDRGGSTEAFF	TGTGCCAGCAGTGTAGACAGGGGGGGAAGCACTGAAGCTTTCTTT
TRBD1	TRBV10-3	TRBJ2-1	NA	CAISGLDRSVRENEQFF	TGTGCCATCAGTGGGTTGGACAGGTCGGTACGAGAGAATGAGCAGTTCTTC
NA	TRBV12-5	TRBJ2-6	NA	CENLRGGLGANVLTF	TGTGAAAACCTACGAGGAGGTTTGGGGGCCAACGTCCTGACTTTC
NA	TRBV6-5	TRBJ2-7	NA	CASSLTGSYEQYF	TGTGCCAGCAGCCTGACTGGCTCCTACGAGCAGTACTTC
NA	TRBV12-1	TRBJ2-2	once	CASSFAADIVENTGELFF	TGTGCCAGCAGCTTTGCGGCGGATATAGTCGAGAACACCGGGGAGCTGTTTTTT
TRBD1	TRBV19	TRBJ2-7	NA	CASTATGTGSSYEQYF	TGTGCCAGTACCGCAACCGGGACAGGGAGCTCCTACGAGCAGTACTTC
NA	TRBV27	TRBJ1-2	few	CASSLGTGYYGYTF	TGTGCCAGCAGTTTAGGAACAGGATACTATGGCTACACCTTC
TRBD1	TRBV28	TRBJ2-7	once	CASEGTGLYEQYF	TGTGCCAGCGAGGGGACAGGACTATACGAGCAGTACTTC
TRBD2	TRBV19	TRBJ2-1	NA	CASSIAGPYNEQFF	TGTGCCAGCTCCATAGCGGGCCCCTACAATGAGCAGTTCTTC
TRBD1	TRBV2	TRBJ2-3	once	CASRAGTGIKLTDTQYF	TGTGCCAGCAGAGCCGGGACAGGGATCAAGTTAACAGATACGCAGTATTTT
NA	TRBV7-2	TRBJ1-3	NA	CASSLGLRSSGNTIYF	TGTGCCAGCAGCTTAGGGTTACGGAGCTCTGGAAACACCATATATTTT
NA	TRBV4-1	TRBJ1-4	NA	CASSQGGSGGQNEKLFF	TGCGCCAGCAGCCAAGGGGGATCGGGGGGCCAAAATGAAAAACTGTTTTTT
NA	TRBV12-5	TRBJ1-1	once	CASGRQREAFF	TGTGCTAGTGGAAGACAGCGAGAAGCTTTCTTT
NA	TRBV29-1	TRBJ2-3	NA	CSAVPGASDTQYF	TGCAGCGCCGTCCCAGGGGCTTCAGATACGCAGTATTTT
NA	TRBV19	TRBJ2-7	NA	CASTDARGRSEQYF	TGTGCCAGCACCGATGCTAGGGGTCGGAGCGAGCAGTACTTC
TRBD2	TRBV5-1	TRBJ2-1	NA	CASSLVRGGPGILVNEQFF	TGCGCCAGCAGCTTGGTTCGCGGGGGGCCCGGGATATTAGTCAATGAGCAGTTCTTC
NA	TRBV28	TRBJ1-5	NA	CASSLRQGLGRDQPQHF	TGTGCCAGCAGTTTGAGGCAGGGTCTAGGTCGGGATCAGCCCCAGCATTTT
NA	TRBV7-2	TRBJ2-1	NA	CASSLIQGISSYNEQFF	TGTGCCAGCAGCTTAATCCAGGGCATAAGCTCCTACAATGAGCAGTTCTTC
NA	TRBV18	TRBJ1-1	NA	CASSPTGNTEAFF	TGTGCCAGCTCACCAACAGGGAACACTGAAGCTTTCTTT
TRBD1	TRBV6-5	TRBJ2-5	few	CASRKNRDRETQYF	TGTGCCAGCAGAAAAAACCGGGACAGGGAGACCCAGTACTTC
NA	TRBV5-6	TRBJ1-3	once	CASSPPQSGNTIYF	TGTGCCAGCAGCCCCCCACAGTCAGGAAACACCATATATTTT
TRBD1	TRBV7-2	TRBJ1-2	NA	CASSPRDSFLTNYGYTF	TGTGCCAGCAGCCCACGGGACAGCTTTCTGACTAACTATGGCTACACCTTC
TRBD1	TRBV5-4	TRBJ1-4	NA	CASSLGPPGQGNEKLFF	TGTGCCAGCAGCTTGGGGCCGCCGGGACAGGGAAATGAAAAACTGTTTTTT
NA	TRBV5-6	TRBJ1-2	NA	CASSFTVSRYGYTF	TGTGCCAGCAGCTTTACGGTATCCCGCTATGGCTACACCTTC
TRBD2	TRBV9	TRBJ2-2	NA	CASSARSGGRIGELFF	TGTGCCAGCAGCGCGAGGTCGGGGGGGCGAATCGGGGAGCTGTTTTTT
TRBD2	TRBV9	TRBJ2-7	NA	CASSVDSGWSYEQYF	TGTGCCAGCAGCGTAGATAGCGGGTGGTCCTACGAGCAGTACTTC
NA	TRBV30	TRBJ1-3	few	CAWSRSGFSGNTIYF	TGTGCCTGGAGTCGGAGCGGATTCTCTGGAAACACCATATATTTT
TRBD1	TRBV9	TRBJ1-2	NA	CASSPRQGGRYGYTF	TGTGCCAGCAGCCCTCGACAGGGGGGAAGGTATGGCTACACCTTC
TRBD1	TRBV5-8	TRBJ1-2	NA	CASSFRDRGDGYTF	TGTGCCAGCAGCTTTAGGGACAGGGGCGATGGCTACACCTTC
NA	TRBV29-1	TRBJ1-1	few	CSVEGHREGAFF	TGCAGCGTTGAAGGACACAGGGAAGGGGCTTTCTTT
NA	TRBV18	TRBJ1-2	NA	CASSKTEGDGYTF	TGTGCCAGCTCAAAGACCGAGGGGGATGGCTACACCTTC
NA	TRBV19	TRBJ1-1	NA	CASSGQVNTEAFF	TGTGCCAGTAGTGGGCAGGTGAACACTGAAGCTTTCTTT
NA	TRBV5-1	TRBJ1-1	NA	CASSFRAMNTEAFF	TGCGCCAGCAGCTTCAGGGCCATGAACACTGAAGCTTTCTTT
NA	TRBV30	TRBJ1-2	NA	CAWIFEGAGNYGYTF	TGTGCCTGGATCTTTGAAGGCGCGGGAAACTATGGCTACACCTTC
TRBD1	TRBV7-3	TRBJ2-1	NA	CASQKGGTENEQFF	TGTGCCAGCCAAAAAGGTGGGACAGAAAATGAGCAGTTCTTC
NA	TRBV7-9	TRBJ1-1	NA	CASSPMREGYTEAFF	TGTGCCAGCAGCCCAATGCGGGAAGGGTACACTGAAGCTTTCTTT
NA	TRBV7-3	TRBJ2-2	NA	CASSLTAGPNTGELFF	TGTGCCAGCAGCTTAACCGCAGGGCCGAACACCGGGGAGCTGTTTTTT
TRBD1	TRBV5-1	TRBJ2-7	NA	CASGQTGASYEQYF	TGCGCCAGCGGTCAGACAGGGGCCTCCTACGAGCAGTACTTC
TRBD2	TRBV5-5	TRBJ2-5	NA	CASSHGLVAETQYF	TGTGCCAGCAGCCATGGACTAGTGGCGGAGACCCAGTACTTC
TRBD1	TRBV7-6	TRBJ2-5	NA	CASSHNWGTAQETQYF	TGTGCCAGCAGCCATAATTGGGGGACAGCACAAGAGACCCAGTACTTC
TRBD2	TRBV6-5	TRBJ2-3	once	CASSSGTSDSDTQYF	TGTGCCAGCAGTTCCGGGACTAGCGACTCAGATACGCAGTATTTT
NA	TRBV2	TRBJ1-2	NA	CASSERTAYGYTF	TGTGCCAGCAGTGAACGGACAGCCTATGGCTACACCTTC
NA	TRBV30	TRBJ2-3	NA	CAWSVQRGPLITDTQYF	TGTGCCTGGAGTGTACAGCGCGGGCCCTTAATCACAGATACGCAGTATTTT
NA	TRBV20-1	TRBJ2-7	NA	CSAPGAYEQYF	TGCAGTGCTCCGGGGGCCTACGAGCAGTACTTC
TRBD1	TRBV29-1	TRBJ1-2	once	CSVGRQGAYEGYTF	TGCAGCGTTGGGAGGCAGGGGGCTTACGAGGGCTACACCTTC
NA	TRBV10-3	TRBJ2-5	NA	CAISETDQETQYF	TGTGCCATCAGTGAGACAGACCAAGAGACCCAGTACTTC
NA	TRBV5-6	TRBJ2-1	once	CASSFGSSGSEQFF	TGTGCCAGCAGCTTCGGCTCGTCGGGGTCCGAGCAGTTCTTC
NA	TRBV15	TRBJ1-5	NA	CATSRDLFNQPQHF	TGTGCCACCAGCAGAGATCTATTCAATCAGCCCCAGCATTTT
NA	TRBV7-7	TRBJ2-1	NA	CASSPFELAEQFF	TGTGCTAGCAGCCCCTTCGAGCTAGCGGAGCAGTTCTTC
TRBD2	TRBV7-8	TRBJ2-1	NA	CASRGGRGGAYNEQFF	TGTGCCAGCAGAGGGGGACGGGGGGGCGCCTACAATGAGCAGTTCTTC